The rows below give T cell receptor beta chains drawn from one sample of a study of technical replicates of blood from a few donors. Some clones are missing from TCRdb's copy, which holds only in-frame ones; the method was immunoSEQ multiplex PCR. The top ten hold 0.2% to 0.25% of the sample, which has about 70,000 clones, 95% to 97% seen once. The specimen was T cells isolated from PBMCs. These receptors were collected from a human donor in good health. CDR3s leave out the opening cysteine and the closing phenylalanine or tryptophan. Size values are once, few and many counts, or a class for expanded clones, and some rows have none.

v_gene: TRBV27; j_gene: TRBJ1-5; abundance: once; CDR3aa: ASSFEGVGQPQH
v_gene: TRBV28; j_gene: TRBJ2-2; abundance: .; CDR3aa: ASTRAGGRGGELF
v_gene: TRBV10-1; j_gene: TRBJ1-1; abundance: .; CDR3aa: ASRQQGNTEAF
v_gene: TRBV6-5; j_gene: TRBJ2-3; abundance: .; CDR3aa: ASTPSGGTDTQY
v_gene: TRBV2; j_gene: TRBJ1-1; abundance: once; CDR3aa: ATSFLTGGYTEAF
v_gene: TRBV9; j_gene: TRBJ1-6; abundance: .; CDR3aa: ASSQHPAKQGDSPLH
v_gene: TRBV27; j_gene: TRBJ1-2; abundance: .; CDR3aa: ASSADRDDQNYGYT
v_gene: TRBV5-1; j_gene: TRBJ1-3; abundance: .; CDR3aa: ASSIGTGANTIY
v_gene: TRBV15; j_gene: TRBJ1-1; abundance: .; CDR3aa: ATSRAGTAMNTEAF
v_gene: TRBV5-4; j_gene: TRBJ1-1; abundance: few; CDR3aa: ASSQNPGQTLNTEAF
v_gene: TRBV29-1; j_gene: TRBJ2-4; abundance: .; CDR3aa: SVQITVPLAKNIQY
v_gene: TRBV5-1; j_gene: TRBJ2-7; abundance: .; CDR3aa: ASSSDGTDFYEQY
v_gene: TRBV7-6; j_gene: TRBJ2-7; abundance: .; CDR3aa: ASSSGRAYEQY
v_gene: TRBV6-5; j_gene: TRBJ2-2; abundance: .; CDR3aa: ASSSGGQGAGELF
v_gene: TRBV6-6; j_gene: TRBJ1-2; abundance: .; CDR3aa: ASGGFLGARVGYT
v_gene: TRBV6-6; j_gene: TRBJ2-7; abundance: once; CDR3aa: ASSPGQLLYEQY
v_gene: TRBV6-6; j_gene: TRBJ2-3; abundance: .; CDR3aa: ASKADSTDTQY
v_gene: TRBV5-1; j_gene: TRBJ1-5; abundance: .; CDR3aa: ASSLEGDSNQPQH